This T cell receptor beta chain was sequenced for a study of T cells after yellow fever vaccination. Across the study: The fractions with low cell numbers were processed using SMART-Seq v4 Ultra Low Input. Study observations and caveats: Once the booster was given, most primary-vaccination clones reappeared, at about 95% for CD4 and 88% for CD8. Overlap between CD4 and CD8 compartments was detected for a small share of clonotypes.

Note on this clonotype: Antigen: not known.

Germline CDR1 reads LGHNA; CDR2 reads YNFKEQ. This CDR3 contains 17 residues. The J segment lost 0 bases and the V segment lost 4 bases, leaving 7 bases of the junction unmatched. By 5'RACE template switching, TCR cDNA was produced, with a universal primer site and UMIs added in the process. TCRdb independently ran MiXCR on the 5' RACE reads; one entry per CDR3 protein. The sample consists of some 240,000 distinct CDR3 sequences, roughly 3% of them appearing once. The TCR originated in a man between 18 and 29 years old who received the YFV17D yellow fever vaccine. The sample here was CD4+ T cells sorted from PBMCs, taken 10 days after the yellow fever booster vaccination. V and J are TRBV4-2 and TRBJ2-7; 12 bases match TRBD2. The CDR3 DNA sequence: TGTGCCAGCAGCCCACGACTAGCGGGGGCCACCTCCTACGAGCAGTACTTC. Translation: CASSPRLAGATSYEQYF.